This TCR beta chain stems from a study of T cell repertoires in cytomegalovirus infection. As for the study in general: Use of recently identified HLA-C-restricted and well-studied HLA-B-restricted CMV epitopes was part of the study. From public TCR beta signatures came an indication of both CMV infection and matching HLA type.

Study conclusions and caveats: CMV-specific TCR beta clonotypes restricted by HLA-C were the ones dominating the ex vivo response. Adding up the frequency of public TCR beta families identified people who carried CMV plus the relevant HLA.

TCRdb analysed the reads with MiXCR anew, one entry per CDR3 protein. The repertoire holds tens of thousands of distinct CDR3 sequences, with approximately 22% as singletons. A word on this clonotype: As yet, its antigen is unknown.

CDR1 is MNHEY and CDR2 is SVGEGT in the germline V gene. Trimming removed 5 bases at V and 7 bases at J, with 9 bases between. This CDR3 is 12 amino acids long. The sequenced sample was CD8+ T cells from cultured PBMCs, obtained from culture after CMV antigen stimulation. The receptor was derived from a human donor in good health (CMV status not recorded). Some clones in this sample may be carry-over from other donors' samples. This chain uses TRBV6-2 or TRBV6-3 with TRBJ2-4; D not resolved. In DNA, the CDR3 is TGTGCCAGCAGTGGGGATCGTAACATTCAGTACTTC. Residues: CASSGDRNIQYF.